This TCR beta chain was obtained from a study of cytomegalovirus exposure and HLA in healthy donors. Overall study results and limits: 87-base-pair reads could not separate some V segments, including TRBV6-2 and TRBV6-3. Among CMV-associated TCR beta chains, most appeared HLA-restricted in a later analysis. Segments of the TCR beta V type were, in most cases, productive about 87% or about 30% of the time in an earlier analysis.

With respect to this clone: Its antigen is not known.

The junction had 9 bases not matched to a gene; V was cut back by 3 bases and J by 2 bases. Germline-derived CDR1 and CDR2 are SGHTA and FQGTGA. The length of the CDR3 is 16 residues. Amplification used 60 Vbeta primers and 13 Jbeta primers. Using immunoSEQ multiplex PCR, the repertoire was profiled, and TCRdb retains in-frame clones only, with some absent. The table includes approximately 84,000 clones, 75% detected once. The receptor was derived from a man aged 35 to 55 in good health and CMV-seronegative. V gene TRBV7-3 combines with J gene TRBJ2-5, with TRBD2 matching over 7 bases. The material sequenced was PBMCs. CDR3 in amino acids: CASSFSSGSLQETQYF. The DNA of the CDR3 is TGTGCCAGCAGCTTCTCTAGCGGATCCCTACAAGAGACCCAGTACTTC.